The text below deals with one T cell receptor (beta chain). Using immunoSEQ multiplex PCR, the repertoire was profiled, and TCRdb retains in-frame clones only, with some absent. Of around 230,000 clones listed, around 88% are singletons. The data originate from a study of blood T cell repertoires in COVID-19. Trimming took off 8 bases at V and 5 bases at J, with 27 bases between the two ends. This CDR3 has 17 amino acids. Germline V CDR1 and CDR2: MNHEY, SMNVEV (reference sequence). This receptor was obtained from a woman in her fifties or sixties with acute or convalescent COVID-19. This chain links TRBV27 with TRBJ2-5, with a possible D match to TRBD2 (7 bases). Sequencing was done on a sample of peripheral blood. The CDR3 reads CASRRDGWGGLPETQYF. CDR3 coding DNA: TGTGCCAGCCGGCGGGACGGATGGGGGGGCCTTCCGGAGACCCAGTACTTC.